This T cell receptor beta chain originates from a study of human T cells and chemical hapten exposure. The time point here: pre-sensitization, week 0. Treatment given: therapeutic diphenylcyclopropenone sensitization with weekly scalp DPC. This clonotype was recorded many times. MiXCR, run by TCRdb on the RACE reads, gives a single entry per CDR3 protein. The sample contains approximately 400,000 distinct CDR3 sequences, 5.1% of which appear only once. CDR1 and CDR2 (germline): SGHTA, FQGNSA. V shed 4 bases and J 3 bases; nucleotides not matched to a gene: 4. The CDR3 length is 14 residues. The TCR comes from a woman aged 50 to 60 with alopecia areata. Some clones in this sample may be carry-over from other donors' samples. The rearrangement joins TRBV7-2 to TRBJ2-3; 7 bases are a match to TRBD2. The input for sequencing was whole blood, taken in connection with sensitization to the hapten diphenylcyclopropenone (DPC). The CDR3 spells CASSSRRGTDTQYF. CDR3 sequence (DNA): TGTGCCAGCAGCTCTAGGCGGGGGACAGATACGCAGTATTTT.